Sequencing of this TCR beta chain was carried out in a study of cytomegalovirus exposure and HLA in healthy donors. The overall study: About 79 million unique TCRs from HLA-typed donors were held in an early data release. Study-level findings and limits: A later analysis, which compared TCR beta chains of equal frequency, found the HLA-associated ones more clonally expanded. A later analysis reportedly found fewer N-insertions in an Asian-associated ancestry cluster than the roughly 680-donor mean. Likely technical artifact: a cluster of highly shared sequence variants.

Regarding this clone: Its target is unknown. Relative to the germline gene, one junction end is altered; a read error may explain this.

Germline-derived CDR1 and CDR2 are SEHNR and FQNEAQ (reference sequence). The CDR3 runs to 15 residues. It was with 60 Vbeta and 13 Jbeta primers that the PCR ran. Here immunoSEQ multiplex PCR was the method, and the copy in TCRdb shows in-frame clones only, minus some. The table lists about 300,000 clones, 70% to 90% of them singletons. The chain joins TRBV7-9 to TRBJ2-1; 10 nucleotides line up with TRBD2. Source material: PBMCs. This clonotype originated in a man aged 40-50 years in good health and CMV-seropositive. CDR3 nucleotide sequence: TGTTCCAGCAGAGCTAGCGGGAGCTCCTACAATGAGCAGTTCTTC. It codes for CSSRASGSSYNEQFF.